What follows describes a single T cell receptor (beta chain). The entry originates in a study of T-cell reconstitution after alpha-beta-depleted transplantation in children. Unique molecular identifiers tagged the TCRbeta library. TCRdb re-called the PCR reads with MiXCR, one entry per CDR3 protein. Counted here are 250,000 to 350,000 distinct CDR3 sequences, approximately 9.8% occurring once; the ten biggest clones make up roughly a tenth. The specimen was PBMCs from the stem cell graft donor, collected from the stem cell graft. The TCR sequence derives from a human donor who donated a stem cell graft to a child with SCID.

CDR3 protein: CATSLRGLADTQYF. CDR3 coding DNA: TGTGCCACCAGCCTCAGGGGGCTTGCAGATACGCAGTATTTT. The rearrangement uses TRBV15 and TRBJ2-3, with 8 bases matching TRBD1. V gave up 5 bases and J gave up 4 bases; unmatched junction bases: 5. The CDR3 is made up of 14 amino acids. Germline lookup yields CDR1 LNHNV and CDR2 YYDKDF (reference sequence).